The T cell receptor (beta chain) under discussion was sequenced for a study of STAT5B mutations in CD4+ large granular lymphocyte leukemia. Germline lookup yields CDR1 SNHLY and CDR2 FYNNEI. This CDR3 spans 14 amino acids. Trimming shortened V by 6 bases and J by 1 base, and 12 bases separated the two germline ends. Some clones are missing from TCRdb's copy, which holds only in-frame ones; the method was immunoSEQ multiplex PCR. The repertoire includes around 24,000 clones, about 80% of them detected once, and about a tenth sits in the top ten. The chain couples TRBV2 to TRBJ2-5, with D perhaps TRBD1 or TRBD2 (5 bases each). Sequencing was carried out using CD4+ T cells from blood buffy coats. This receptor was identified in a human donor in good health. This chain's CDR3 is CASSAGASQETQYF. CDR3 DNA sequence: TGTGCCAGCAGCGCCGGGGCGTCCCAAGAGACCCAGTACTTC.